This T cell receptor (beta chain) was identified during a study of response to subunit inactivated influenza vaccine. MiXCR was run by TCRdb on the RT-PCR reads, yielding one entry per CDR3 protein. The data show roughly 620,000 distinct CDR3 sequences, approximately 10% seen once. With V trimmed by 6 bases and J by 2 bases, 15 bases remained unmatched. The CDR3 is 16 residues long. CDR1 is SQVTM and CDR2 is ANQGSEA in the germline V gene. These data were also reused for a study on T cells expressing NK-cell markers. That investigation notes: The authors made TCR beta cDNA libraries by 5'RACE template switching. This switching added a universal primer site and UMIs. Serological testing identified most of the eight sequenced donors as HCMV-seropositive and one as seronegative. T cells sorted in several experiments were restricted to alpha-beta TCR T cells by an anti-gamma-delta TCR antibody. Dominant NKG2C+ clonotypes made up about 1.0-7.0% of CD8+ T cells in six donors. Evidence did not settle whether expanded NKG2C+ T cell clones targeted HCMV.

The clonotype was recovered from a man aged 45 to 65 who received an inactivated influenza vaccine. The chain joins TRBV29-1 to TRBJ1-1; the match to TRBD1 covers 7 bases. The sequences come from PBMCs from blood, collected on the day of vaccination. The CDR3 here is CSVSKGKTGPNTEAFF. The CDR3 DNA is TGCAGCGTGAGCAAAGGAAAGACAGGGCCTAACACTGAAGCTTTCTTT. The variable domain in full, completed from reference TRBV29-1 and TRBJ1-1, reads SAVISQKPSRDICQRGTSLTIQCQVDSQVTMMFWYRQQPGQSLTLIATANQGSEATYESGFVIDKFPISRPNLTFSTLTVSNMSPEDSSIYLCSVSKGKTGPNTEAFFGQGTRLTVV.